The sequence of this TCR beta chain was determined in a study of T cell repertoires in cytomegalovirus infection. Study context: In public TCR beta signatures, there were indications of both CMV infection and matching HLA type.

The study's findings and limits: HLA-C-restricted CMV clonotypes gave the most frequent clonotype in two of eight donors.

The ends were cut back, 5 bases at V and 4 bases at J, with 12 bases in the middle. The CDR3 extends over 14 amino acids. CDR1 and CDR2 (germline): SGHVT, SQSDAQ. A word on this clonotype: The antigen is undetermined. This may be a read error: a much more frequent sequence differs by one nucleotide. Since the CDR3 does not end with the conserved phenylalanine or tryptophan, this likely comes from a read error.

MiXCR, run by TCRdb on the reads, gives a single entry per CDR3 protein. The sample records roughly 500,000 distinct CDR3 sequences, more than 15% being singletons. The chain links TRBV7-4 to TRBJ2-1; D is possibly TRBD2 (6 bases). The sequence derives from a human donor in good health (CMV status not recorded). Some clones in this sample may be carry-over from other donors' samples. Sequencing input: CD8+ T cells from PBMCs. CDR3 protein: CASSTTGTYNEQFL. The CDR3 DNA sequence: TGTGCCAGCAGCACTACCGGGACTTACAATGAGCAGTTCTTA.